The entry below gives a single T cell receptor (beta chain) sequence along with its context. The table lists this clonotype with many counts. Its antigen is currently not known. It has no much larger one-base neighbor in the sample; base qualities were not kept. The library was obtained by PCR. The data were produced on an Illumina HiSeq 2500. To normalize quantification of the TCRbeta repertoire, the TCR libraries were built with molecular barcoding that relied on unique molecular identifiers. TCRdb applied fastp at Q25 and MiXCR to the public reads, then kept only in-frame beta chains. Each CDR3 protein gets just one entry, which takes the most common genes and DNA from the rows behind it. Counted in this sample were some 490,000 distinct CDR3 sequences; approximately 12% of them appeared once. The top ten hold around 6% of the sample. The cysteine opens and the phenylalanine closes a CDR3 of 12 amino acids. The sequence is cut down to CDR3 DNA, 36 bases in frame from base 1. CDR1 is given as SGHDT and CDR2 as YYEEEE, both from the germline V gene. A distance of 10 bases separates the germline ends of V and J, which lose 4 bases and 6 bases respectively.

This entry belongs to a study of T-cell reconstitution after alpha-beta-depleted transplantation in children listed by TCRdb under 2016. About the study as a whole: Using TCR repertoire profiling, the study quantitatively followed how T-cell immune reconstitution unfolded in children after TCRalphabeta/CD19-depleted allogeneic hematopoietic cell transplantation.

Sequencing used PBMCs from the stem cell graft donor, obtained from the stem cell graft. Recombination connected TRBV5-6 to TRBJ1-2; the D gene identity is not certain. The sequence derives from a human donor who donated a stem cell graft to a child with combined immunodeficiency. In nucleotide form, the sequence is TGTGCCAGCAGCGCCACCCCGGATGGCTACACCTTC. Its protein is CASSATPDGYTF.